These 14 T cell receptor beta chains came from one sample sequenced in a study of identical twins. TCRdb reprocessed the 5' RACE reads with MiXCR, giving one entry per CDR3 protein. Of some 320,000 distinct CDR3 sequences listed, about 12% are singletons. This sample also belongs to another study, concerning yellow fever vaccine responses in identical twins.

Material for sequencing was CD8+ T cells sorted from blood. Receptors originate from a woman younger than 30 in good health.

This clonotype was seen more than once but under ten times. The genes are TRBV27 and TRBJ2-1; D is ambiguous. Deletions cut 5 bases from V and 0 bases from J, with 8 bases between. Germline V gene lookup returns CDR1 MNHEY and CDR2 SMNVEV (reference sequence). This CDR3 has 14 amino acids. CDR3 loop: CASSTESSYNEQFF. Here the CDR3 DNA reads TGTGCCAGCAGTACGGAGAGCTCCTACAATGAGCAGTTCTTC.

The chain has TRBV5-1 and TRBJ2-5; 12 bases map to TRBD2. This CDR3 has 16 residues. Germline V lookup: CDR1 SGHRS, CDR2 YFSETQ. The V and J ends lost 1 base and 2 bases, in that order; junction bases with no gene match: 3. Here the CDR3 reads CASSLPSGGDQETQYF. In DNA, the CDR3 is TGCGCCAGCAGCTTGCCTAGCGGGGGGGATCAAGAGACCCAGTACTTC.

Written as DNA, the CDR3 is TGTGCCAGCATTGGACTAGCGGAAAATTACAATGAGCAGTTCTTC. Encoded protein: CASIGLAENYNEQFF. V usage is TRBV2 and J usage is TRBJ2-1; 10 bases agree with TRBD2. V gave up 7 bases and J gave up 4 bases; unmatched junction bases: 7. This CDR3 is built from 15 residues. Germline-derived CDR1 and CDR2 are SNHLY and FYNNEI.

V usage is TRBV5-6 and J usage is TRBJ2-4; D is undetermined. The CDR3 runs 14 residues. The V end was cut by 4 bases, the J end by 3 bases, with 11 bases between. Germline V lookup: CDR1 SGHDT, CDR2 YYEEEE. The CDR3 sequence is CASSPSYNKNIQYF. CDR3 nucleotide sequence: TGTGCCAGCAGCCCATCCTATAACAAAAACATTCAGTACTTC.

CDR3: CAISESRSGTLTGELFF. The CDR3 DNA is TGTGCCATCAGTGAGTCGAGAAGCGGGACACTCACCGGGGAGCTGTTTTTT. This chain joins TRBV10-3 and TRBJ2-2, with D possibly matching TRBD2 (7 bases). Germline CDR1 is ENHRY and CDR2 is SYGVKD. The length of the CDR3 is 17 residues. Trimming removed 0 bases from V and 4 bases from J, with 15 bases in between.

The V gene is TRBV20-1, the J gene TRBJ2-7; 8 nucleotides agree with TRBD1. The CDR3 totals 14 residues. Germline CDR1 and CDR2: DFQATT and SNEGSKA (reference sequence). Losses at the gene ends were 0 bases for V and 6 bases for J; bases not matched to a gene: 7. The CDR3 here is CSARDRDRRAEQYF. The CDR3, as DNA: TGCAGTGCTAGAGACCGGGACAGGCGGGCCGAGCAGTACTTC.

V and J are TRBV4-1 and TRBJ1-2, with 7 nucleotides matching TRBD1. CDR1 MGHRA and CDR2 YSYEKL come from the germline V gene. This CDR3 is built from 14 residues. With 7 bases clipped from V and 2 bases from J, the junction kept 7 bases outside the gene matches. CDR3 loop: CASTRTGRNYGYTF. In DNA form, the CDR3 reads TGCGCCAGCACCCGGACAGGACGCAACTATGGCTACACCTTC.

This clonotype was found many times. J is TRBJ2-1 and V is TRBV4-1; 10 nucleotides align to TRBD2. Germline trimming cut 3 bases from V and 0 bases from J; bases unmatched to any gene: 5. The CDR3 totals 17 residues. Germline CDR1 reads MGHRA; CDR2 reads YSYEKL. The CDR3, as DNA: TGCGCCAGCAGCCACCCTAGCGGGGGTTCCTCCTACAATGAGCAGTTCTTC. Encoded protein: CASSHPSGGSSYNEQFF.

This clonotype was picked up a small number of times. The chain uses TRBV20-1 and TRBJ2-3, with TRBD2 matching 8 bases. The CDR3 extends over 18 amino acids. Germline V gives CDR1 DFQATT, CDR2 SNEGSKA (reference sequence). The V and J ends lost 0 bases and 0 bases, in that order; junction bases with no gene match: 11. CDR3 DNA sequence: TGCAGTGCTAGAGATCTAAGCGGGGGCAGTGCTAGCACAGATACGCAGTATTTT. Translated, it gives CSARDLSGGSASTDTQYF.

This sequence joins TRBV27 and TRBJ2-6; the D gene could be TRBD1 or TRBD2 (7 bases each). Germline values: CDR1 MNHEY, CDR2 SMNVEV (reference sequence). This CDR3 comprises 15 residues. V shed 7 bases and J shed 2 bases, with 12 bases lying between them. The CDR3 region has the DNA TGTGCCAGCACAGGGGGGGCGGCTGGGGCCAACGTCCTGACTTTC. Encoded protein: CASTGGAAGANVLTF.

In this sample, this clonotype turned up a few times. V usage is TRBV20-1 and J usage is TRBJ2-7; 9 bases match TRBD1. Germline loops: CDR1 DFQATT, CDR2 SNEGSKA (reference sequence). Unmatched junction bases numbered 3, after V lost 6 bases and J lost 0 bases. The CDR3 length is 13 residues. Here the CDR3 reads CSAMTGGSYEQYV. The CDR3 coding sequence is TGCAGTGCAATGACAGGGGGCTCCTACGAGCAGTACGTC.

The V gene is TRBV3-1, the J gene TRBJ2-7; 7 bases match TRBD1. CDR3 length equals 12 residues. From germline, CDR1 is LGHDT and CDR2 YNNKEL (reference sequence). Germline trimming cut 5 bases from V and 5 bases from J; bases unmatched to any gene: 3. CDR3 sequence: CASSDRAHEQYV. The CDR3 DNA sequence: TGTGCCAGCAGCGACAGGGCGCACGAGCAGTACGTC.

This clonotype has ten or more counts. The chain is built from TRBV4-1 and TRBJ1-4; 9 nucleotides agree with TRBD1. Germline trimming cut 1 base from V and 8 bases from J; bases unmatched to any gene: 5. CDR3 length: 15 residues. CDR1 and CDR2 (germline): MGHRA, YSYEKL. The CDR3 loop is CASSQGQGVLEKLFF. Written as DNA, the CDR3 is TGCGCCAGCAGCCAAGGACAGGGGGTCCTGGAAAAACTGTTTTTT.

In this sample, this clonotype turned up a few times. J is TRBJ1-2 and V is TRBV10-3; TRBD1 matches at 7 bases. The trim removed 6 bases at V and 6 bases at J, leaving 13 bases unmatched. Germline V gene lookup returns CDR1 ENHRY and CDR2 SYGVKD. This CDR3 has 15 residues. The CDR3 nucleotides are TGTGCCATCAGAGTCCGGGACAGCGAAGAGGATGGCTACACCTTC. The encoded protein is CAIRVRDSEEDGYTF.